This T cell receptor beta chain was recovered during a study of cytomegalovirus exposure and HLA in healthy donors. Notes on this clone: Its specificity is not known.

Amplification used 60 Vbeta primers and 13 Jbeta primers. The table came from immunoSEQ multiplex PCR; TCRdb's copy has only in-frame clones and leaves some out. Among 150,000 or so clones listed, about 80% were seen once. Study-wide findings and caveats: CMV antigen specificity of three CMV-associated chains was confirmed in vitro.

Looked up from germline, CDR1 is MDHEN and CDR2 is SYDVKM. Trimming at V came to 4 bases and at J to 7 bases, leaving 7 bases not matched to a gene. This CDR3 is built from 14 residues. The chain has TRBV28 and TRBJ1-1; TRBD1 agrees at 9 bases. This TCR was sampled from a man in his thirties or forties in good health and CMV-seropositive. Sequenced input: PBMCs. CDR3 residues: CASSYYRGRGEAFF. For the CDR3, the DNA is TGTGCCAGCAGTTATTACAGGGGGCGCGGTGAAGCTTTCTTT.